This T cell receptor (beta chain) stems from a study of cytomegalovirus exposure and HLA in healthy donors. Turning to the study itself: A data release that came early held tens of millions of unique TCRs from HLA-typed donors.

The PCR was carried out with 60 Vbeta primers and 13 Jbeta primers. Measured with immunoSEQ multiplex PCR; TCRdb has only the in-frame clones, and not every one. Found here are approximately 110,000 clones, 74% of them singletons; the top ten hold around 3.9%. Note on this clone: Its antigen is as yet unknown.

General study findings and limits: Earlier findings revealed that most TCR beta V segments proved productive either about 87% or about 30% of the time. A link between a missense DCLRE1C variant and TCR beta V- and J-gene trimming emerged from a later analysis.

The CDR3 runs to 16 residues. Germline lookup yields CDR1 SGHDT and CDR2 YYEEEE. The sample consisted of PBMCs. This clonotype was obtained from a woman aged 45-65 years in good health and CMV-seropositive. This chain uses TRBV5-6 with TRBJ2-5; D might be TRBD1 (8 bases). Near its end, the DNA agrees better with TRBJ2-7, so the J call may be wrong. The CDR3 DNA reads as TGTGCCAGCAGCCTCACAGGGGGGGGTCGGACCTACGAGCAGTACTTC. Encoded protein: CASSLTGGGRTYEQYF.